This TCR beta chain comes out of a study of blood T cell repertoires in COVID-19. Study information: COVID-19 samples collected from the United States, Italy and Spain covered acute and convalescent phases.

This CDR3 is built from 15 residues. CDR1 is MNHEY, CDR2 SVGAGI, per germline. V shed 6 bases and J shed 2 bases, with 14 bases lying between them. Assay used: immunoSEQ multiplex PCR; TCRdb lists only in-frame clones, some missing. The data hold a few hundred thousand clones, with around nine tenths observed a single time. Followed over time, Seattle patients had been enrolled while infection was active. The chain joins TRBV6-5 to TRBJ2-1; a weak D match, TRBD2 (5 bases). This TCR derives from a man aged 18 to 30 with COVID-19, enrolled during active disease. The sample comprised peripheral blood. CDR3 amino acids: CASSSLPSTYNEQFF. For the CDR3, the DNA is TGTGCCAGCAGCTCTCTTCCTAGCACCTACAATGAGCAGTTCTTC.